These 14 T cell receptor beta chains share one sample of origin, sequenced in a study of blood T cell repertoires in COVID-19. Some clones are missing from TCRdb's copy, which holds only in-frame ones; the method was immunoSEQ multiplex PCR. The sample shows 150,000 to 200,000 clones, around 87% of them seen only once. Sequencing was performed on peripheral blood. All receptors come from a man between 18 and 29 years old with active or convalescent COVID-19.

The V call is TRBV6-5, the J call TRBJ1-5, with unresolved D. Germline assignment: CDR1 MNHEY and CDR2 SVGAGI. V lost 2 bases and J 7 bases, leaving 9 bases between the germline ends. There are 13 residues in the CDR3. This chain's CDR3 is CASSYGQNQPQHF. The CDR3 DNA follows: TGTGCCAGCAGTTACGGGCAGAACCAGCCCCAGCATTTT.

This chain uses TRBV5-6 with TRBJ1-1, with D hard to call. Trimming cost V 1 base and J 3 bases, with 7 bases left between them. CDR3 size: 13 residues. Germline V CDR1 and CDR2: SGHDT, YYEEEE. Here the CDR3 reads CASSLRVYTEAFF. The DNA for the CDR3 is TGTGCCAGCAGCTTGCGGGTGTACACTGAAGCTTTCTTT. Full variable domain (rest looked up from reference TRBV5-6 and TRBJ1-1): DAGVTQSPTHLIKTRGQQVTLRCSPKSGHDTVSWYQQALGQGPQFIFQYYEEEERQRGNFPDRFSGHQFPNYSSELNVNALLLGDSALYLCASSLRVYTEAFFGQGTRLTVV.

The rearrangement links TRBV19 to TRBJ2-7; possible D gene TRBD2, 6 bases. CDR1 and CDR2 from the germline V gene are LNHDA and SQIVND (reference sequence). V lost 4 bases, J lost 1 base, and 11 bases lay in between. The CDR3 loop spans 14 amino acids. CDR3 protein: CASSKKGGSYEQYV. The CDR3 bases are TGTGCCAGTAGTAAAAAGGGAGGTTCCTACGAGCAGTACGTC.

This sequence joins TRBV7-2 and TRBJ2-6; 7 bases match TRBD2. The germline CDR1 and CDR2 sequences are SGHTA and FQGNSA. J gave up 1 base and V 1 base, and 4 bases lay outside the gene matches. There are 17 residues in the CDR3. DNA of the CDR3: TGTGCCAGCAGCTTAGGGGGAGGGAGGTCTGGGGCCAACGTCCTGACTTTC. Amino acids: CASSLGGGRSGANVLTF. Drawing the rest from reference TRBV7-2 and TRBJ2-6, the complete variable domain is GAGVSQSPSNKVTEKGKDVELRCDPISGHTALYWYRQSLGQGLEFLIYFQGNSAPDKSGLPSDRFSAERTGGSVSTLTIQRTQQEDSAVYLCASSLGGGRSGANVLTFGAGSRLTVL.

The CDR3 is CASSLEASGQPQHF. Written as DNA, the CDR3 is TGTGCCAGCAGCTTAGAGGCTAGTGGTCAGCCCCAGCATTTT. The chain recombines TRBV7-8 with TRBJ1-5; D remains unclear. CDR1 is SGHVS and CDR2 is FQNEAQ in the germline V gene. V was shortened by 1 base and J by 6 bases, with 10 bases between the two germline ends. This CDR3 comprises 14 residues.

The chain carries TRBV5-4 and TRBJ2-1; the match to TRBD1 covers 11 bases. Trimming took 5 bases from V and 2 from J; bases not matched to a gene: 3. The CDR3 sequence is 15 residues long. Germline V gene sequence: CDR1 SGHNT, CDR2 YYREEE (reference sequence). CDR3 amino acids: CASRPDRGPYNEQFF. DNA for the CDR3: TGTGCCAGCAGACCGGACAGGGGGCCCTACAATGAGCAGTTCTTC. Combining the CDR3 with reference TRBV5-4 and TRBJ2-1 gives the whole variable domain ETGVTQSPTHLIKTRGQQVTLRCSSQSGHNTVSWYQQALGQGPQFIFQYYREEENGRGNFPPRFSGLQFPNYSSELNVNALELDDSALYLCASRPDRGPYNEQFFGPGTRLTVL.

V gene TRBV19 combines with J gene TRBJ2-7; tentative D call: TRBD1 (5 bases). The CDR3 runs 14 residues. Germline values: CDR1 LNHDA, CDR2 SQIVND (reference sequence). The V gene lost 5 bases and the J gene lost 0 bases, with 11 bases spanning the gap. In DNA, the CDR3 is TGTGCCAGTAGTTCGTGGACAAGCTCCTACGAGCAGTACTTC. Translating gives CASSSWTSSYEQYF.

This chain connects TRBV19 to TRBJ1-2; D unclear. In germline, CDR1 is LNHDA, CDR2 SQIVND (reference sequence). Deletions cut 0 bases from V and 3 bases from J, with 8 bases between. The CDR3 is 14 amino acids. CDR3 loop: CASSIEGGHYGYTF. The CDR3 bases are TGTGCCAGTAGTATAGAAGGCGGTCACTATGGCTACACCTTC.

This sequence joins TRBV19 and TRBJ1-5; no clear D gene. The CDR3 consists of 13 residues. The germline V gene has CDR1 LNHDA and CDR2 SQIVND (reference sequence). Trimming shortened V by 3 bases and J by 6 bases, and 9 bases separated the two germline ends. In nucleotides, the CDR3 is TGTGCCAGTAGTATCTTTGAGGGTCAGCCCCAGCATTTT. Its translation: CASSIFEGQPQHF.

This clone has only a few counts. The chain links TRBV5-4 to TRBJ1-1; 8 nucleotides align to TRBD1. The germline gives CDR1 SGHNT, CDR2 YYREEE (reference sequence). The length of the CDR3 is 16 residues. V was clipped by 0 bases and J by 4 bases; unmatched bases: 8. The CDR3 sequence is CASSLGGDRPSTEAFF. The CDR3 nucleotides read TGTGCCAGCAGCTTGGGGGGGGACAGGCCGAGCACTGAAGCTTTCTTT.

The chain has TRBV5-8 and TRBJ2-6, with D possibly TRBD2 on 6 matching bases. The CDR3 loop spans 17 amino acids. Looked up from germline, CDR1 is SGHTS and CDR2 is YDEGEE. The V and J ends lost 5 bases and 0 bases respectively, with 15 bases between them. The CDR3 reads CASSGGLFLSGANVLTF. The CDR3, as DNA: TGTGCCAGCAGTGGGGGGTTATTCCTCTCTGGGGCCAACGTCCTGACTTTC.

This clone occurred once. The CDR3 sequence is CASSIGQGTHGYTF. CDR3 nucleotides: TGTGCCAGCAGTATAGGACAGGGTACCCATGGCTACACCTTC. The rearrangement links TRBV28 to TRBJ1-2; 8 positions agree with TRBD1. The CDR3 covers 14 residues. The trim removed 5 bases at V and 6 bases at J, leaving 8 bases unmatched. Germline loops: CDR1 MDHEN, CDR2 SYDVKM.

The chain carries TRBV7-9 and TRBJ2-1; 9 bases map to TRBD1. V was pared by 5 bases and J by 8 bases, with 10 bases of the junction left unmatched. This CDR3 region has 15 residues. From germline, CDR1 is SEHNR and CDR2 FQNEAQ (reference sequence). CDR3 nucleotide sequence: TGTGCCAGCAGCCTAGGACAGGGGTCTTTCGATGAGCAGTTCTTC. Its protein product is CASSLGQGSFDEQFF. The variable domain in full, completed from reference TRBV7-9 and TRBJ2-1, reads DTGVSQNPRHKITKRGQNVTFRCDPISEHNRLYWYRQTLGQGPEFLTYFQNEAQLEKSRLLSDRFSAERPKGSFSTLEIQRTEQGDSAMYLCASSLGQGSFDEQFFGPGTRLTVL.

V gene TRBV24-1 combines with J gene TRBJ1-6, with a tentative D call TRBD1 (5 bases). This CDR3 comprises 17 residues. Germline assignment: CDR1 KGHDR and CDR2 SFDVKD. The V end lost 9 bases, the J end lost 5 bases, and 22 bases lay between the germline ends. The CDR3 nucleotides are TGTGCCACCCTTGGGTGGGGCCCCACCGAGAATAATTCACCCCTCCACTTT. Translation: CATLGWGPTENNSPLHF.